The sequence of this TCR beta chain was determined in a study of blood T cell repertoires in COVID-19. The method was immunoSEQ multiplex PCR; TCRdb's version includes in-frame clones alone and lacks a portion of them. The data contain roughly 150,000 clones, approximately 78% of them singletons. J was trimmed by 3 bases and V by 3 bases; bases with no gene match: 11. The CDR3 consists of 16 residues. The germline V gene encodes CDR1 MDHEN and CDR2 SYDVKM. The sequenced sample was PBMCs or T cells enriched from blood (not recorded which). The sequence was obtained from a woman between 45 and 60 years old who had recovered from COVID-19. J is TRBJ2-7 and V is TRBV28; 7 bases line up with TRBD1. The CDR3 DNA reads as TGTGCCAGCAGTTTCCGTTTCCGGGACAGAGGCTACGAGCAGTACTTC. Translating gives CASSFRFRDRGYEQYF. Complete variable domain (other parts from reference TRBV28 and TRBJ2-7): DVKVTQSSRYLVKRTGEKVFLECVQDMDHENMFWYRQDPGLGLRLIYFSYDVKMKEKGDIPEGYSVSREKKERFSLILESASTNQTSMYLCASSFRFRDRGYEQYFGPGTRLTVT.